This T cell receptor (beta chain) is from a study of blood T cell repertoires in COVID-19. Data came from immunoSEQ multiplex PCR; TCRdb stores just in-frame clones and leaves some out. The table includes more than 300,000 clones, roughly 90% detected once. Germline values: CDR1 KGHDR, CDR2 SFDVKD. This CDR3 has 15 residues. V was shortened by 5 bases and J by 5 bases, with 15 bases between the two germline ends. The study counted Cohort 3 donors as recovered given two negative PCRs, clearance, or symptom resolution. J is TRBJ2-1 and V is TRBV24-1; perhaps TRBD2 as D (6 bases). Sequenced material: PBMCs or T cells enriched from blood (not recorded which). The TCR was taken from a woman aged 25 to 45 who had recovered from COVID-19. CDR3 amino acids: CATSGVIAADNEQFF. CDR3 sequence (DNA): TGTGCCACCAGTGGCGTTATAGCGGCAGACAATGAGCAGTTCTTC.